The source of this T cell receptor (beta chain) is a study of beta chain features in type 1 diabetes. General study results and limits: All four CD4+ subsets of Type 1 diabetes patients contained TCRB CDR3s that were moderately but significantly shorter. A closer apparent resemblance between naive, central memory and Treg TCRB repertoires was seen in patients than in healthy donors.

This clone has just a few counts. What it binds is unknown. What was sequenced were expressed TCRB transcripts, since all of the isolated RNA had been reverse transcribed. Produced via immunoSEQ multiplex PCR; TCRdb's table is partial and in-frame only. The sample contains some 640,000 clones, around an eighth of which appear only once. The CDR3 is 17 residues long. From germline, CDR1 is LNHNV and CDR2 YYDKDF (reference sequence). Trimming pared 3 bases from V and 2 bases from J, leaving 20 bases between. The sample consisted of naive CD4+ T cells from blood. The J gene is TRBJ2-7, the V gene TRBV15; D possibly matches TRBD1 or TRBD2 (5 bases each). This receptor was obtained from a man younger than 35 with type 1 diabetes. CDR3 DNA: TGTGCCACCAGCAGCCACTCATTGGGGACGGGAACCTACGAGCAGTACTTC. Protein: CATSSHSLGTGTYEQYF.